This T cell receptor beta chain was sequenced for a study of T-cell reconstitution after alpha-beta-depleted transplantation in children. Findings and caveats of the study: After transplant, high TCRbeta diversity at day 60 in some patients arose from surviving recipient T cells and thymic progenitors. Reportedly, roughly two months post-transplant, alpha-beta T cells arose from several hundred expanded graft clones. It was newly produced T cells that mostly accounted for T-cell counts and diversity one year after transplant.

This sample's TCRbeta library carried unique molecular identifier barcodes. MiXCR was run by TCRdb on the PCR reads, yielding one entry per CDR3 protein. The data contain about 300,000 distinct CDR3 sequences, around 7.3% of them singletons. This clonotype was counted between two and nine times. What it binds is unknown. CDR1 is SGHTA, CDR2 FQGTGA, per germline. The CDR3 runs 13 residues. With 4 bases removed from V and 1 base from J, the gap between germline ends came to 5 bases. The sequences come from peripheral blood, collected 360 days after TCRalphabeta/CD19-depleted stem cell transplant. The chain couples TRBV7-3 to TRBJ2-1; D ambiguous. The origin of this receptor is a female patient aged 2-9 years who had a stem cell transplant for Fanconi anemia, so the T cells may come from the graft donor. The CDR3 nucleotides are TGTGCCAGCAGCTCAAGATCCTACAATGAGCAGTTCTTC. Its translation: CASSSRSYNEQFF.